A selection of T cell receptor beta chains follows, all from one sample in a study of blood T cell repertoires in COVID-19. Repertoires were generated with immunoSEQ multiplex PCR, while TCRdb's copy carries only in-frame clones and drops some. The sample lists 150,000 to 200,000 clones, about nine tenths seen once, with approximately 4.8% in the top ten. Material for sequencing was peripheral blood. The receptors stem from a man aged 25 to 40 with COVID-19, enrolled during active disease. Both conserved end residues are part of each CDR3. The D gene is left open where the match is weak. The size field is filled for only some rows; it gives once, few, many or a size class.

d_call: TRBD1
clone_size: .
j_call: TRBJ1-2
v_call: TRBV3-1/TRBV3-2
cdr3_aa: CASSLTGTGYTF

d_call: .
clone_size: .
j_call: TRBJ1-1
v_call: TRBV7-2
cdr3_aa: CASSPRFDGAEAFF

d_call: TRBD2
clone_size: .
j_call: TRBJ2-7
v_call: TRBV3-1/TRBV3-2
cdr3_aa: CASSQEGTSGSLEQYF

d_call: TRBD1
clone_size: few
j_call: TRBJ1-3
v_call: TRBV13
cdr3_aa: CASSTTGTVSSGNTIYF

d_call: .
clone_size: .
j_call: TRBJ2-3
v_call: TRBV5-8
cdr3_aa: CASSPRGALSTDTQYF

d_call: .
clone_size: .
j_call: TRBJ1-1
v_call: TRBV5-6
cdr3_aa: CASSLQGRNTEAFF

d_call: .
clone_size: .
j_call: TRBJ1-2
v_call: TRBV7-9
cdr3_aa: CASSRSGGTANYGYTF

d_call: .
clone_size: .
j_call: TRBJ2-1
v_call: TRBV19
cdr3_aa: CASSMGARSYNEQFF

d_call: .
clone_size: .
j_call: TRBJ1-1
v_call: TRBV12-3/TRBV12-4
cdr3_aa: CASTRQSRTEAFF

d_call: .
clone_size: .
j_call: TRBJ1-2
v_call: TRBV7-8
cdr3_aa: CASSPYRFPPGDGYTF

d_call: .
clone_size: .
j_call: TRBJ1-6
v_call: TRBV2
cdr3_aa: CANSQGSNSPLHF

d_call: TRBD1
clone_size: .
j_call: TRBJ1-1
v_call: TRBV14
cdr3_aa: CASSARQGTTEAFF

d_call: TRBD1
clone_size: .
j_call: TRBJ2-3
v_call: TRBV7-2
cdr3_aa: CASSPPGQGLSTQYF

d_call: TRBD1
clone_size: .
j_call: TRBJ1-4
v_call: TRBV4-2
cdr3_aa: CASSQEMDRGEKLFF

d_call: .
clone_size: .
j_call: TRBJ1-1
v_call: TRBV7-6
cdr3_aa: CASSLDFARGTFDTEAFF

d_call: TRBD1
clone_size: .
j_call: TRBJ1-2
v_call: TRBV27
cdr3_aa: CASSNRGTYGYTF

d_call: .
clone_size: .
j_call: TRBJ2-2
v_call: TRBV5-6
cdr3_aa: CASSSMDPGWTGELFF

d_call: .
clone_size: .
j_call: TRBJ1-2
v_call: TRBV6-5
cdr3_aa: CASSSPRGGWRGYTF

d_call: .
clone_size: few
j_call: TRBJ2-5
v_call: TRBV2
cdr3_aa: CASSERPDREGTQYF

d_call: .
clone_size: .
j_call: TRBJ1-2
v_call: TRBV6-2/TRBV6-3
cdr3_aa: CASSYPGGYGYTF

d_call: .
clone_size: .
j_call: TRBJ2-3
v_call: TRBV7-2
cdr3_aa: CASSLVRSDTQYF

d_call: TRBD1
clone_size: few
j_call: TRBJ1-1
v_call: TRBV15
cdr3_aa: CATSGLRGHGTEAFF

d_call: TRBD2
clone_size: .
j_call: TRBJ2-5
v_call: TRBV9
cdr3_aa: CASSVGLAGARGQETQYF

d_call: TRBD1
clone_size: .
j_call: TRBJ2-1
v_call: TRBV9
cdr3_aa: CASSVSTGGTYNEQFF

d_call: .
clone_size: .
j_call: TRBJ1-2
v_call: TRBV4-3
cdr3_aa: CASSQAWGGNYGYTF

d_call: .
clone_size: .
j_call: TRBJ1-2
v_call: TRBV24-1
cdr3_aa: CATSSSTNYGYTF

d_call: .
clone_size: .
j_call: TRBJ2-2
v_call: TRBV6-5
cdr3_aa: CASLRGAGYTGELFF

d_call: .
clone_size: .
j_call: TRBJ2-7
v_call: TRBV28
cdr3_aa: CASLGAWTYEQYF

d_call: .
clone_size: many
j_call: TRBJ1-2
v_call: TRBV4-3
cdr3_aa: CASSQGLQGIYHGYTF

d_call: .
clone_size: .
j_call: TRBJ1-2
v_call: TRBV2
cdr3_aa: CASSEQGSRAGYTF

d_call: .
clone_size: .
j_call: TRBJ1-1
v_call: TRBV6-5
cdr3_aa: CASSYSTTVMNTEAFF

d_call: TRBD2
clone_size: .
j_call: TRBJ2-3
v_call: TRBV5-1
cdr3_aa: CASSFRPGLAGDTQYF

d_call: TRBD1
clone_size: few
j_call: TRBJ2-7
v_call: TRBV6-5
cdr3_aa: CASSPGGTGSYEQYF

d_call: .
clone_size: .
j_call: TRBJ2-1
v_call: TRBV7-9
cdr3_aa: CASTPTNEQFF

d_call: TRBD1
clone_size: few
j_call: TRBJ1-2
v_call: TRBV7-3
cdr3_aa: CASSPDRGYGYTF

d_call: TRBD1
clone_size: .
j_call: TRBJ2-3
v_call: TRBV7-8
cdr3_aa: CASRDAGTGFPTDTQYF

d_call: TRBD1
clone_size: .
j_call: TRBJ1-2
v_call: TRBV7-2
cdr3_aa: CASSLEDRGYGYTF